This TCR beta chain was sequenced in a study of T cell responses to AZD1222 COVID-19 vaccine (dated by TCRdb to the early 2020s). About the study as a whole: TCR sequencing covered 233 trial participants: 200 to 220 given two doses of AZD1222 and about 26 given two doses of MenACWY control vaccine. Trial participants were enrolled into age subgroups of 18-55, 56-69 and 70-plus years, which contained around 150, 29 and 61 TCR-sequenced participants, respectively.

The CDR3 regions of human TCRbeta chains were subjected to immunosequencing. In the authors' own workflow: TCRs in the repertoires were matched against a reference library of SARS-CoV-2-specific TCRs that had been generated with the MIRA antigen-specificity platform. Breadth meant the fraction of unique TCRs that were SARS-CoV-2-associated, whereas depth meant the fraction of total T cells that were SARS-CoV-2-associated. Using the MIRA data, each spike-specific TCR was assigned both to the spike region to which the TCR was reactive and to a CD4 or CD8 class. Log10-transformed breadth and depth values were compared by one-way ANOVA with Sidak's multiple comparisons tests. This is the immuneACCESS table as TCRdb keeps it, with only in-frame sequences that have V and J called. A part of the clones is gone; compared with another copy, unresolved V genes explain less than half, and the rest is unexplained. From that table come the V and J calls and clone size; the DNA was used to work out D and trimming. Present in this sample are some 100,000 clones, around 87% of which were seen just once. In total, the top ten clones hold 4% to 4.5% of the sample.

With respect to this clone: This receptor's antigen is unknown. The input lacks base qualities; no much larger clone sits a single base away.

From the cysteine through the phenylalanine, the CDR3 covers 16 amino acids. Of the read, only the CDR3 DNA is kept; its 48 bases are in frame from base 1. V is cut back by 3 bases and J by 0 bases, with 5 bases in the junction unmatched. CDR1 SGHRS and CDR2 YFSETQ were looked up in the germline V gene. The time point label, as the study defines it: baseline before first vaccination. The treatment or condition label, as the study defines it: meningococcal conjugate vaccine given as trial control. Samples from vaccinated people were obtained from the UK trials COV001 and COV002, which included a single-blind randomized controlled phase 2/3 trial of AZD1222 (ChAdOx1 nCoV-19) in healthy adults. Trial participant PBMC samples were collected at day 0 and day 28 after the second dose for TCRbeta chain sequencing. Results the study describes overall, beyond this receptor: The 56-69-year group was small, and its depth increase did not reach significance, likely because of low power. Spike-specific TCR breadth and depth rose significantly after two AZD1222 doses compared with day 0 and with MenACWY recipients. Epitopes outside the regions mutated in the B.1.351 and B.1.1.7 variants were reportedly recognized by nearly half of the unique spike-specific TCRs. Only 5 to 7 AZD1222 recipients were SARS-CoV-2 seropositive at baseline, limiting conclusions about previously exposed vaccinees. The whole spike protein was spanned by vaccine-associated CD4 TCRs, and dominant responses were seen in regions 160-218 and 743-854. No day 14 peak-response samples were available, so repertoires were characterized only after the peak T cell response. Participants were mostly white British, with more females than males. The authors suggested clonal diversity may have been underestimated.

The origin of this receptor is an adult in good health. This specimen was peripheral blood, taken on day 0 of MenACWY control vaccination. The V and J genes are TRBV5-1 and TRBJ2-1, with 8 junctional bases fitting TRBD2. The DNA reads TGCGCCAGCAGCTCGATAGCGGGGAGCTCCTACAATGAGCAGTTCTTC. This codes for CASSSIAGSSYNEQFF.